This T cell receptor beta chain was found in a study of T cell responses to AZD1222 COVID-19 vaccine. Sequencing was performed with immunoSEQ multiplex PCR; in TCRdb, only in-frame clones are kept and a portion is missing. The sample lists 120,000 or so clones, 90% occurring once. Regarding this clone: A much larger clone is a single base away; this may be a read error.

V lost 5 bases and J 1 base, leaving 8 bases between the germline ends. Germline V CDR1 and CDR2: SGHVS, FNYEAQ. The CDR3 runs 13 residues. The sample in question was peripheral blood, obtained on day 0 of MenACWY control vaccination. The V and J genes are TRBV7-6 and TRBJ2-5; D is perhaps TRBD1 (6 bases). This TCR was sampled from an adult in good health. CDR3 in DNA: TGTGCCAGCAGCCTGGACAGCCAAGAGACCCAGTACTTC. Its translation is CASSLDSQETQYF.